A selection of T cell receptor beta chains follows, all from one sample in a study of blood T cell repertoires in COVID-19. Sequencing was performed with immunoSEQ multiplex PCR; in TCRdb, only in-frame clones are kept and a portion is missing. Among around 50,000 clones listed, about 83% were seen once. The sample was peripheral blood. Every receptor here comes from a woman aged 55-70 years with COVID-19, enrolled during active disease. Each CDR3 is given with its conserved first and last residue. Each record gives: clone size, J gene, D gene, V gene, CDR3 DNA, CDR3 protein. The D gene is left open where the match is weak. The size entry is marked missing in some rows and otherwise reads once, few, many or a size class.

clone size: once
J gene: TRBJ1-2
D gene: -
V gene: TRBV27
CDR3 DNA: TGTGCATCGGGGGTAGGCTATGGCTACACCTTC
CDR3 protein: CASGVGYGYTF

clone size: -
J gene: TRBJ2-1
D gene: -
V gene: TRBV2
CDR3 DNA: TGTGCCAGCGTACTGTTCTCCAATGAGCAGTTCTTC
CDR3 protein: CASVLFSNEQFF

clone size: -
J gene: TRBJ1-5
D gene: TRBD1
V gene: TRBV19
CDR3 DNA: TGTGCCAGTAGAGCTAGACAGGGGGGTCAGCCCCAGCATTTT
CDR3 protein: CASRARQGGQPQHF

clone size: once
J gene: TRBJ1-2
D gene: TRBD1
V gene: TRBV28
CDR3 DNA: TGTGCCAGCAGTTCTACGGGACAGGGGGACTATGGCTACACCTTC
CDR3 protein: CASSSTGQGDYGYTF

clone size: many
J gene: TRBJ1-5
D gene: -
V gene: TRBV4-1
CDR3 DNA: TGCGCCAGCAGCTCCCGCGGCAATCAGCCCCAGCATTTT
CDR3 protein: CASSSRGNQPQHF

clone size: -
J gene: TRBJ2-5
D gene: -
V gene: TRBV10-1
CDR3 DNA: TGCGCCAGCAGTGAGTCCCAGCGGTGGGAGACCCAGTACTTC
CDR3 protein: CASSESQRWETQYF

clone size: once
J gene: TRBJ1-2
D gene: TRBD1
V gene: TRBV6-6
CDR3 DNA: TGTGCCAGCAGTCGTACCGGGACAGATAACTATGGCTACACCTTC
CDR3 protein: CASSRTGTDNYGYTF

clone size: -
J gene: TRBJ2-7
D gene: -
V gene: TRBV3-1/TRBV3-2
CDR3 DNA: TGTGCCAGCAGCCAAGGGCTGGGGAGCTACGAGCAGTACTTC
CDR3 protein: CASSQGLGSYEQYF

clone size: -
J gene: TRBJ1-5
D gene: -
V gene: TRBV24-1
CDR3 DNA: TGTGCCACCAGTGATACAGGGTTTGGCAATCAGCCCCAGCATTTT
CDR3 protein: CATSDTGFGNQPQHF

clone size: -
J gene: TRBJ1-1
D gene: -
V gene: TRBV3-1/TRBV3-2
CDR3 DNA: TGTGCCAGCAGCCGTGGGCTGAACACTGAAGCTTTCTTT
CDR3 protein: CASSRGLNTEAFF

clone size: -
J gene: TRBJ1-5
D gene: TRBD1
V gene: TRBV7-9
CDR3 DNA: TGTGCCAGCAGTGGGGGACAGCATAGCAATCAGCCCCAGCATTTT
CDR3 protein: CASSGGQHSNQPQHF

clone size: once
J gene: TRBJ1-1
D gene: -
V gene: TRBV7-9
CDR3 DNA: TGTGCCAGCAGCTTAGCCGGGGTCGACACTGAAGCTTTCTTT
CDR3 protein: CASSLAGVDTEAFF

clone size: -
J gene: TRBJ1-1
D gene: -
V gene: TRBV7-3
CDR3 DNA: TGTGCTAGCAGCTTATCGTCGAACACTGAAGCTTTCTTT
CDR3 protein: CASSLSSNTEAFF

clone size: -
J gene: TRBJ2-7
D gene: TRBD1
V gene: TRBV18
CDR3 DNA: TGTGCCAGCTCAACCGGGACAGGGGTTATCGAGCAGTACTTC
CDR3 protein: CASSTGTGVIEQYF

clone size: once
J gene: TRBJ2-7
D gene: TRBD2
V gene: TRBV2
CDR3 DNA: TGTGCCAGCAGAGTTAGCGGGGGCGGCTACGAGCAGTACTTC
CDR3 protein: CASRVSGGGYEQYF

clone size: -
J gene: TRBJ2-1
D gene: -
V gene: TRBV3-1/TRBV3-2
CDR3 DNA: TGTGCCAGCAGCCAAATAGATGAGCAGTTCTTC
CDR3 protein: CASSQIDEQFF

clone size: few
J gene: TRBJ1-1
D gene: -
V gene: TRBV28
CDR3 DNA: TGTGCCAGCAGTTTCGCAGGGAAGAACACTGAAGCTTTCTTT
CDR3 protein: CASSFAGKNTEAFF

clone size: -
J gene: TRBJ1-1
D gene: -
V gene: TRBV11-2
CDR3 DNA: TGTGCCAGCAGCATACAGGAGAACACTGAAGCTTTCTTT
CDR3 protein: CASSIQENTEAFF

clone size: -
J gene: TRBJ1-4
D gene: TRBD1
V gene: TRBV7-9
CDR3 DNA: TGTGCCAGCAGCTTAGGGATGGGACAGGCTCTCTTCAATGAAAAACTGTTTTTT
CDR3 protein: CASSLGMGQALFNEKLFF

clone size: -
J gene: TRBJ2-7
D gene: TRBD1
V gene: TRBV5-7
CDR3 DNA: TGTGCCAGCAGCTTACCCCCTACGAGACAGGGAATCTACGAGCAGTACTTC
CDR3 protein: CASSLPPTRQGIYEQYF

clone size: few
J gene: TRBJ2-3
D gene: -
V gene: TRBV6-5
CDR3 DNA: TGTGCCAGCAGTTACGGAGGTCTTCCCCTGGGCACGCAGTATTTT
CDR3 protein: CASSYGGLPLGTQYF

clone size: few
J gene: TRBJ1-5
D gene: TRBD1
V gene: TRBV14
CDR3 DNA: TGTGCCAGCAGCGCGCTAAACCTACGACAGGGAGAGGGGTATAGCAATCAGCCCCAGCATTTT
CDR3 protein: CASSALNLRQGEGYSNQPQHF

clone size: -
J gene: TRBJ2-3
D gene: TRBD2
V gene: TRBV10-3
CDR3 DNA: TGTGCCACCCTAGCGGGAAAGGGCAGCACAGATACGCAGTATTTT
CDR3 protein: CATLAGKGSTDTQYF

clone size: -
J gene: TRBJ2-7
D gene: TRBD1
V gene: TRBV6-5
CDR3 DNA: TGTGCCAGCAGGTACGGGACAGCTAACTACGAGCAGTACTTC
CDR3 protein: CASRYGTANYEQYF

clone size: -
J gene: TRBJ1-3
D gene: -
V gene: TRBV18
CDR3 DNA: TGTGCCAGCTCACCACGGGCTGTGTTGGACACCATATATTTT
CDR3 protein: CASSPRAVLDTIYF

clone size: -
J gene: TRBJ1-3
D gene: -
V gene: TRBV15
CDR3 DNA: TGTGCCACCAGCAGAGTCCAGAACACTGGAAACACCATATATTTT
CDR3 protein: CATSRVQNTGNTIYF